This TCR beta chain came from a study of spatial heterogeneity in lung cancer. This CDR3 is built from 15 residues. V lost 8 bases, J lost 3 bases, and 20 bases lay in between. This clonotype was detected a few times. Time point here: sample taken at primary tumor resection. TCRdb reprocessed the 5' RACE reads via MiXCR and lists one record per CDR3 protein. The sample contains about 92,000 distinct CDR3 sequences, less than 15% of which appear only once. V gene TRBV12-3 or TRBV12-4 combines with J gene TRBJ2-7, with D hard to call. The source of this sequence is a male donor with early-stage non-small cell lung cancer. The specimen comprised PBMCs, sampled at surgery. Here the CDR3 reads CASAQEGSEVYEQYF. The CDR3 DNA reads TGTGCCAGCGCCCAGGAAGGATCAGAAGTCTACGAGCAGTACTTC.